A single sample is the source of the 22 T cell receptor beta chains below, sequenced in a study of STAT3 mutations in large granular lymphocyte leukemia. General study results and limits: Every T-cell large granular lymphocyte leukemia patient had at least one immunodominant TCR beta clonotype.

Data came from immunoSEQ multiplex PCR; TCRdb stores just in-frame clones and leaves some out. The sample comprises about 39,000 clones, around 80% of which are singletons, and approximately 0.39% rests with the top ten. What these receptors recognize is not known. The sequencing sample was made of PBMCs. These receptors were taken from a human donor with T large granular lymphocyte leukemia. Some clones in this sample may be carry-over from other donors' samples.

The CDR3 spells CASIPIGTDSYEQYV. The CDR3 DNA reads as TGTGCCAGCATCCCCATCGGGACAGACTCCTACGAGCAGTACGTC. The genes are TRBV11-3 and TRBJ2-7; 7 bases line up with TRBD1. Germline loops: CDR1 SGHNT, CDR2 YENEEA. The CDR3 loop spans 15 amino acids. Losses at the gene ends were 7 bases for V and 0 bases for J; bases not matched to a gene: 9.

V is TRBV25-1 and J is TRBJ2-1; tentatively, D is TRBD1 or TRBD2 (6 bases each). V was clipped by 6 bases and J by 8 bases, with 11 bases between them. Germline assignment: CDR1 MGHDK and CDR2 SYGVNS. The CDR3 runs 12 residues. DNA for the CDR3: TGTGCCAGCAGAACCGGGGGCCATGAGCAGTTCTTC. This gives the protein CASRTGGHEQFF. Full variable domain (remainder filled in from reference TRBV25-1 and TRBJ2-1): EADIYQTPRYLVIGTGKKITLECSQTMGHDKMYWYQQDPGMELHLIHYSYGVNSTEKGDLSSESTVSRIRTEHFPLTLESARPSHTSQYLCASRTGGHEQFFGPGTRLTVL.

The chain links TRBV28 to TRBJ2-7; D is possibly TRBD1 (6 bases). The germline V gene encodes CDR1 MDHEN and CDR2 SYDVKM. V lost 4 bases, J lost 0 bases, and 10 bases lay in between. The CDR3 loop spans 14 amino acids. CDR3: CASSSRTVSYEQYV. The DNA for the CDR3 is TGTGCCAGCAGTTCGCGGACAGTCTCCTACGAGCAGTACGTC.

This clone was observed a handful of times. The chain has TRBV5-4 and TRBJ2-7, with a possible D match to TRBD1 (6 bases). The CDR3 totals 16 residues. Trimming removed 5 bases at V and 2 bases at J, with 20 bases between. The germline gives CDR1 SGHNT, CDR2 YYREEE (reference sequence). The CDR3 DNA follows: TGTGCCAGCAGTTCCCTGACAGGCTTACCCCCCTACGAGCAGTACTTC. It yields the protein CASSSLTGLPPYEQYF.

The genes are TRBV5-4 and TRBJ2-7; tentative D call: TRBD2 (6 bases). The V end lost 7 bases, the J end lost 0 bases, and 11 bases lay between the germline ends. The CDR3 totals 13 residues. Germline CDR1 and CDR2: SGHNT and YYREEE (reference sequence). For the CDR3, the DNA is TGTGCCAGCGGACGGGACTCCTCCTACGAGCAGTACTTC. It yields the protein CASGRDSSYEQYF.

In its sample, this clone was seen once. The CDR3 DNA sequence: TGTGCCAGCAGCTTGGGGAGGGAGGGCCAGCCCCAGCATTTT. Translated: CASSLGREGQPQHF. The rearrangement links TRBV5-6 to TRBJ1-5; D unresolved. Deletions cut 0 bases from V and 7 bases from J, with 11 bases between. The CDR3 is 14 residues long. In germline, CDR1 is SGHDT, CDR2 YYEEEE. Full variable domain (outside the CDR3, taken from reference TRBV5-6 and TRBJ1-5): DAGVTQSPTHLIKTRGQQVTLRCSPKSGHDTVSWYQQALGQGPQFIFQYYEEEERQRGNFPDRFSGHQFPNYSSELNVNALLLGDSALYLCASSLGREGQPQHFGDGTRLSIL.

V and J are TRBV4-1 and TRBJ1-6; D is uncertain. There are 15 residues in the CDR3. Germline V gene sequence: CDR1 MGHRA, CDR2 YSYEKL. The ends were cut back, 1 base at V and 8 bases at J, with 12 bases in the middle. This CDR3 is CASSQVGIGDSPLHF. For the CDR3, the DNA is TGCGCCAGCAGCCAAGTGGGGATTGGGGATTCACCCCTCCACTTT.

The rearrangement links TRBV23-1 to TRBJ2-1; D is possibly TRBD2 (7 bases). TRBV23-1 is reported as an ORF; its role is uncertain. This CDR3 contains 17 residues. V lost 2 bases to trimming and J lost 5 bases, with 19 bases between them. CDR3 DNA sequence: TGCGCCAGCAGTCAAGGCCCTTTTACAGGGAGGGACAATGAGCAGTTCTTC. Translating gives CASSQGPFTGRDNEQFF.

This chain joins TRBV5-1 and TRBJ1-3; D unclear. The ends were cut back, 1 base at V and 0 bases at J, with 11 bases in the middle. This CDR3 has 16 amino acids. CDR1 and CDR2 from the germline V gene are SGHRS and YFSETQ. CDR3 bases: TGCGCCAGCAGCTTGTCGACGGGAAGCTCTGGAAACACCATATATTTT. Its translation: CASSLSTGSSGNTIYF.

The rearrangement uses TRBV6-1 and TRBJ1-4; perhaps TRBD1 as D (5 bases). The CDR3 extends over 15 amino acids. V was clipped by 3 bases and J by 5 bases, with 13 bases between them. Germline CDR1 reads MNHNS; CDR2 reads SASEGT. The CDR3 loop reads CASSDLGHLNEKLFF. In DNA form, the CDR3 reads TGTGCCAGCAGTGATCTCGGACACCTAAATGAAAAACTGTTTTTT.

This chain joins TRBV5-1 and TRBJ2-2; perhaps TRBD1 as D (5 bases). The CDR3 is made up of 15 amino acids. V was shortened by 2 bases and J by 5 bases, with 13 bases between the two germline ends. Germline assignment: CDR1 SGHRS and CDR2 YFSETQ. Here the CDR3 DNA reads TGCGCCAGCAGCTTTCAAGGGGCGCTAACCGGGGAGCTGTTTTTT. Its translation is CASSFQGALTGELFF.

The CDR3 DNA reads as TGCAGTGCTGGACGACTTAGGACCCAGTACTTC. Its protein product is CSAGRLRTQYF. The V call is TRBV20-1, the J call TRBJ2-5; no firm D call. The V gene's germline CDR1 is DFQATT and CDR2 SNEGSKA (reference sequence). V was pared by 5 bases and J by 7 bases, with 11 bases between. The CDR3 is 11 amino acids.

The chain joins TRBV5-1 to TRBJ1-2, with 7 bases lining up with TRBD1. This CDR3 has 14 amino acids. J gave up 8 bases and V 4 bases, and 11 bases lay outside the gene matches. Germline V gives CDR1 SGHRS, CDR2 YFSETQ. CDR3 sequence reads: CASSTEGTVSGYTF. The CDR3 bases are TGCGCCAGCAGCACCGAAGGGACAGTTAGCGGCTACACCTTC.

This sequence joins TRBV25-1 and TRBJ2-7; D tentatively reads TRBD1 or TRBD2 (5 bases each). The V gene's germline CDR1 is MGHDK and CDR2 SYGVNS. CDR3 length: 14 amino acids. The ends were cut back, 8 bases at V and 7 bases at J, with 21 bases in the middle. The CDR3 region has the DNA TGTGCCAGCCGGAGCCCAGGGACCCGTGGGGAGCAGTACTTC. It specifies CASRSPGTRGEQYF.

The rearrangement links TRBV6-5 to TRBJ2-3, with D unclear. In germline, CDR1 is MNHEY, CDR2 SVGAGI. This CDR3 region has 12 residues. Trimming removed 6 bases from V and 10 bases from J, with 14 bases in between. The CDR3 DNA is TGTGCCAGCAGCCAAAGCTTGGGCCCGCAGTATTTT. It translates to CASSQSLGPQYF.

The chain joins TRBV28 to TRBJ1-2; D perhaps matches TRBD1 (6 bases). V lost 2 bases, J lost 8 bases, and 12 bases lay in between. CDR3 length: 13 residues. Germline loops: CDR1 MDHEN, CDR2 SYDVKM. The CDR3 DNA sequence: TGTGCCAGCAGTTTAATGGGGGCAGGGGGCTACACCTTC. Protein sequence: CASSLMGAGGYTF.

The rearrangement links TRBV5-6 to TRBJ2-7; D perhaps matches TRBD1 (6 bases). The germline V and J ends were trimmed by 0 bases and 2 bases, with 12 bases remaining between them. CDR1 SGHDT and CDR2 YYEEEE come from the germline V gene. This CDR3 has 15 amino acids. CDR3 protein: CASSLEGVRTYEQYF. Written as DNA, the CDR3 is TGTGCCAGCAGCTTGGAGGGGGTAAGGACCTACGAGCAGTACTTC.

The rearrangement joins TRBV5-6 to TRBJ2-1; D might be TRBD1 (5 bases). The germline CDR1 and CDR2 sequences are SGHDT and YYEEEE. CDR3 length equals 13 residues. V was trimmed by 2 bases and J by 7 bases, leaving 10 bases between them. The CDR3 sequence is CASSFRRVNEQFF. The CDR3 nucleotides are TGTGCCAGCAGCTTTCGCAGGGTTAATGAGCAGTTCTTC.

In DNA form, the CDR3 reads TGTGCCAGCAGCCCAGCACTAGCTTCCCACGAGCAGTACTTC. Translation: CASSPALASHEQYF. The chain employs TRBV13 and TRBJ2-7, with a tentative D call TRBD2 (6 bases). The CDR3 contains 14 residues. Germline V gives CDR1 PRHDT, CDR2 FYEKMQ (reference sequence). V was pared by 5 bases and J by 5 bases, with 16 bases between. The full variable domain, rest sourced from reference TRBV13 and TRBJ2-7, is AAGVIQSPRHLIKEKRETATLKCYPIPRHDTVYWYQQGPGQDPQFLISFYEKMQSDKGSIPDRFSAQQFSDYHSELNMSSLELGDSALYFCASSPALASHEQYFGPGTRLTVT.

The chain carries TRBV6-5 and TRBJ1-1; 10 nucleotides line up with TRBD1. This CDR3 is 14 amino acids long. Germline V gene data show CDR1 as MNHEY and CDR2 as SVGAGI. Trimming cost V 5 bases and J 5 bases; bases outside gene matches: 5. CDR3 loop: CASSKDRGGTEAFF. DNA for the CDR3: TGTGCCAGCAGTAAGGACAGGGGGGGTACTGAAGCTTTCTTT.

DNA of the CDR3: TGTGCCAGCAGCCCAACTACTGGTGGGGTGTTAGGAGAAAAACTGTTTTTT. Translated: CASSPTTGGVLGEKLFF. This chain uses TRBV4-2 with TRBJ1-4; D not resolved. Germline assignment: CDR1 LGHNA and CDR2 YNFKEQ. This CDR3 is built from 17 residues. Trimming removed 4 bases at V and 8 bases at J, with 23 bases between.

This clone was picked up one time. The rearrangement uses TRBV6-5 and TRBJ1-2; TRBD1 is a possible D gene (5 bases). This CDR3 is 11 amino acids long. Germline V gene data show CDR1 as MNHEY and CDR2 as SVGAGI. Trimming left V 7 bases short and J 4 bases short, with 7 bases between. CDR3 amino acids: CASTGGYGYTF. The CDR3 nucleotides read TGTGCCAGCACGGGGGGCTATGGCTACACCTTC.